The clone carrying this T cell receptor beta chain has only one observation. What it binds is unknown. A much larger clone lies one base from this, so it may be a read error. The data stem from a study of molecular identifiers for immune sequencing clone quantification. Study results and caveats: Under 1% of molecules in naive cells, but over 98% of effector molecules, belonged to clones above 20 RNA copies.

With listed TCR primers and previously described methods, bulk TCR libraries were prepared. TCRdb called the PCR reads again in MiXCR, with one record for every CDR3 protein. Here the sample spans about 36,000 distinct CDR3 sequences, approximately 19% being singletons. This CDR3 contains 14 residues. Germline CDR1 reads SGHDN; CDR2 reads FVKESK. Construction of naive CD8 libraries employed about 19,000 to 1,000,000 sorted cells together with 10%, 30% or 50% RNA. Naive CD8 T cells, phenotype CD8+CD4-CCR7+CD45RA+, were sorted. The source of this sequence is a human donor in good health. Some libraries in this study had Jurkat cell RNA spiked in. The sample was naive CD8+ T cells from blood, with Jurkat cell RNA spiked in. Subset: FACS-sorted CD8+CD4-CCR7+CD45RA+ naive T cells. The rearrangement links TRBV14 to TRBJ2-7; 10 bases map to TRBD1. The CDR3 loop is CASSHGTGVYEQCF. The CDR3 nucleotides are TGTGCCAGCAGCCACGGGACAGGGGTATACGAGCAGTGCTTC. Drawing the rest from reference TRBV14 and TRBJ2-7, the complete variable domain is EAGVTQFPSHSVIEKGQTVTLRCDPISGHDNLYWYRRVMGKEIKFLLHFVKESKQDESGMPNNRFLAERTGGTYSTLKVQPAELEDSGVYFCASSHGTGVYEQCFGPGTRLTVT.